The subject of this entry is one T cell receptor beta chain. This clone showed up just once. It has no known antigen specificity. The record has no base qualities; no much larger clone is one base away. Libraries were made using the immunoSEQ multiplex PCR assay. Here the immuneACCESS table is served through TCRdb, limited to in-frame sequences with V and J called. Missing clones are a known gap in these copies; in checked studies unresolved V genes cover under half, and the rest lacks a known reason. Recorded for this sample are 40,000 to 55,000 clones; around 93% of them occurred a single time. 3.5% to 5% of the sample is in the top ten clones. This specimen belongs to a study of T cell changes during pregnancy in multiple sclerosis (dated by TCRdb to between 2017 and 2020). Describing the broader study: In women with multiple sclerosis, the researchers looked at how the T cell repertoire shifted as pregnancy progressed.

V loses 5 bases of germline sequence and J loses 6 bases, and the interval between the two ends is 19 bases. From the cysteine through the phenylalanine, the CDR3 covers 15 amino acids. The kept DNA is CDR3 alone, 45 bases in frame from the first base. The germline V gene gives CDR1 as SGHVS and CDR2 as FNYEAQ. The rearranged chain carries TRBV7-6 and TRBJ1-2; TRBD1 is a weak D gene call, 5 bases matching. The input for sequencing was CD8+ T cells from peripheral blood mononuclear cells, taken in the first trimester of pregnancy. The receptor was isolated from a female donor with multiple sclerosis, enrolled in a pregnancy study. In nucleotide form, the sequence is TGTGCCAGCAGCCCCCAGGGTGGGGCGGGGCATGGCTACACCTTC. Its coded protein is CASSPQGGAGHGYTF.